The present T cell receptor beta chain was sequenced within a study of blood T cell repertoires in COVID-19. About the research overall: The samples span acute and convalescent COVID-19 from the United States, Italy and Spain. In each case, the material was cDNA or gDNA derived from T cells, B-cell-depleted T cells, or PBMCs.

CDR3 length: 13 amino acids. Germline CDR1 reads SGHDT; CDR2 reads YYEEEE. J was trimmed by 10 bases and V by 3 bases; bases with no gene match: 9. Authors' processing steps: Cell counts per sample came from amplifying reference gene primers. Only in-frame clones appear in the TCRdb table, and some are missing; sequencing was by immunoSEQ multiplex PCR. The V and J calls and the clone size are those of that table, but D and trimming were determined from the DNA. The data contain 180,000 or so clones, around 85% of them seen just once; the ten biggest clones take up about 9.1%. The gene calls are TRBV5-6 and TRBJ1-1, with TRBD1 matching over 7 bases. Sequencing was performed on peripheral blood. The sequence came from a woman over 75 with acute or convalescent COVID-19. This chain's CDR3 is CASSWGTELGAFF. The DNA for the CDR3 is TGTGCCAGCAGCTGGGGGACAGAGCTAGGAGCTTTCTTT.